This TCR beta chain originates from a study of shared clonotypes between healthy human individuals. For the study at large: Donors consisted of two women and a few men between 18 and 49. Findings and limits, study-wide: Expectations were that clonotype sharing among donors would be affected by sequencing depth.

Deep-level assay runs were performed. Profiling relied on immunoSEQ multiplex PCR, and the TCRdb table lists in-frame clones only, not all of them. Of millions of clones listed, less than 95% are singletons. In germline, CDR1 is SGHAT, CDR2 FQNNGV. V lost 5 bases to trimming and J lost 1 base, with 9 bases between them. The CDR3 extends over 13 amino acids. Concerning this clone itself: No antigen is known for it.

In the naive CD8 group, cells lacked CD45RO and were positively selected for CCR7, so terminally differentiated effector memory CD45RA+ cells were left out. The rearrangement uses TRBV11-2 and TRBJ2-7, with unresolved D. What was sequenced was naive CD8+ T cells sorted from blood. This TCR was sampled from a young man in good health. This CDR3 is CASSPLESYEQYF. The CDR3 nucleotides are TGTGCCAGCAGCCCCCTAGAATCCTACGAGCAGTACTTC.